This is a list of T cell receptor beta chains from one sample in a study of shared clonotypes between healthy human individuals. Sequencing used immunoSEQ multiplex PCR; TCRdb keeps in-frame clones, though not all of them. Of 1 million to 1.2 million clones in the sample, 70% to 80% were seen once. The sample comprised memory CD4+ T cells from PBMCs. The receptors stem from a man aged 18 to 30 in good health. Some clones in this sample may be carry-over from other donors' samples. Each CDR3 is given with its conserved first and last residue. Each record gives: clone size, J gene, V gene, D gene, CDR3 protein, CDR3 DNA. A D gene is named only where the DNA matches it firmly. A row's size may be missing; if present it is once, few, many or a size class.

clone_size: once
j_call: TRBJ1-1
v_call: TRBV2
d_call: TRBD1
cdr3_aa: CASSDLTGWRNTEAFF
cdr3_nt: TGTGCCAGCAGTGATCTGACAGGGTGGAGGAACACTGAAGCTTTCTTT

clone_size: -
j_call: TRBJ2-5
v_call: TRBV7-6
d_call: TRBD1
cdr3_aa: CASSLMLGQRQETQYF
cdr3_nt: TGTGCCAGCAGCCTAATGTTGGGACAGCGACAAGAGACCCAGTACTTC

clone_size: -
j_call: TRBJ2-6
v_call: TRBV6-5
d_call: -
cdr3_aa: CASMAGAAGANVLTF
cdr3_nt: TGTGCCAGCATGGCGGGGGCGGCCGGGGCCAACGTCCTGACTTTC

clone_size: -
j_call: TRBJ2-1
v_call: TRBV6-5
d_call: TRBD2
cdr3_aa: CASSYSPLAGDNEQFF
cdr3_nt: TGTGCCAGCAGTTACTCCCCCCTAGCGGGAGACAATGAGCAGTTCTTC

clone_size: -
j_call: TRBJ2-3
v_call: TRBV7-2
d_call: -
cdr3_aa: CASSFTLTPPTDTQYF
cdr3_nt: TGTGCCAGCAGCTTCACACTCACGCCCCCTACAGATACGCAGTATTTT

clone_size: -
j_call: TRBJ2-1
v_call: TRBV28
d_call: TRBD2
cdr3_aa: CASSSPGTSSIYNEQFF
cdr3_nt: TGTGCCAGCAGTTCACCCGGGACTAGCTCTATCTACAATGAGCAGTTCTTC

clone_size: -
j_call: TRBJ2-7
v_call: TRBV28
d_call: TRBD2
cdr3_aa: CASRTAGGEGIEQYF
cdr3_nt: TGTGCCAGCAGGACCGCGGGAGGGGAGGGGATCGAGCAGTACTTC

clone_size: -
j_call: TRBJ2-2
v_call: TRBV2
d_call: -
cdr3_aa: CASIEVGTGELFF
cdr3_nt: TGTGCCAGCATTGAAGTTGGGACCGGGGAGCTGTTTTTT

clone_size: once
j_call: TRBJ1-4
v_call: TRBV5-6
d_call: TRBD1
cdr3_aa: CASSWLDRADEKLFF
cdr3_nt: TGTGCCAGCAGCTGGCTGGACAGGGCGGATGAAAAACTGTTTTTT

clone_size: -
j_call: TRBJ1-2
v_call: TRBV5-8
d_call: -
cdr3_aa: CASSLSGFYGYTF
cdr3_nt: TGTGCCAGCAGCTTGTCAGGGTTTTATGGCTACACCTTC

clone_size: once
j_call: TRBJ2-7
v_call: TRBV7-9
d_call: -
cdr3_aa: CASSRRITGRSDEQYF
cdr3_nt: TGTGCCAGCAGCCGCCGAATTACGGGAAGAAGCGACGAGCAGTACTTC

clone_size: -
j_call: TRBJ2-6
v_call: TRBV5-6
d_call: -
cdr3_aa: CASSSNSGGGANVLTF
cdr3_nt: TGTGCCAGCAGCTCGAACTCAGGTGGCGGGGCCAACGTCCTGACTTTC

clone_size: -
j_call: TRBJ2-1
v_call: TRBV7-3
d_call: -
cdr3_aa: CASSPLPSNEQFF
cdr3_nt: TGTGCCAGCAGCCCCCTGCCGAGCAATGAGCAGTTCTTC

clone_size: -
j_call: TRBJ2-5
v_call: TRBV6-1
d_call: -
cdr3_aa: CASSAERHFVGTQYF
cdr3_nt: TGTGCCAGCAGCGCAGAACGCCACTTCGTTGGGACCCAGTACTTC

clone_size: few
j_call: TRBJ2-7
v_call: TRBV28
d_call: -
cdr3_aa: CASKVGGADHEQYF
cdr3_nt: TGTGCCAGCAAAGTAGGGGGGGCCGATCACGAGCAGTACTTC

clone_size: -
j_call: TRBJ2-1
v_call: TRBV10-3
d_call: TRBD2
cdr3_aa: CAITGGRAWEQFF
cdr3_nt: TGTGCCATAACCGGTGGGAGGGCGTGGGAGCAGTTCTTC

clone_size: -
j_call: TRBJ2-5
v_call: TRBV4-2
d_call: TRBD1
cdr3_aa: CASSQEGGQGETQYF
cdr3_nt: TGTGCCAGCAGCCAAGAGGGTGGACAGGGAGAGACCCAGTACTTC

clone_size: -
j_call: TRBJ2-5
v_call: TRBV5-1
d_call: -
cdr3_aa: CASSPVGGQGAPETQYF
cdr3_nt: TGCGCCAGCAGCCCTGTGGGGGGGCAGGGGGCGCCGGAGACCCAGTACTTC

clone_size: -
j_call: TRBJ1-2
v_call: TRBV19
d_call: -
cdr3_aa: CASSIFGTSSRYGYTF
cdr3_nt: TGTGCCAGTAGTATTTTCGGGACCTCCTCCCGCTATGGCTACACCTTC

clone_size: -
j_call: TRBJ2-2
v_call: TRBV7-3
d_call: -
cdr3_aa: CASSFDSLNTGELFF
cdr3_nt: TGTGCCAGCAGCTTTGACAGTTTAAACACCGGGGAGCTGTTTTTT

clone_size: few
j_call: TRBJ1-5
v_call: TRBV23-1
d_call: TRBD1
cdr3_aa: CASSHPGTGEQPQHF
cdr3_nt: TGCGCCAGCAGTCACCCCGGGACAGGGGAGCAGCCCCAGCATTTT

clone_size: -
j_call: TRBJ2-7
v_call: TRBV15
d_call: -
cdr3_aa: CATSRDGVATHSYEQYF
cdr3_nt: TGTGCCACCAGCAGAGATGGAGTCGCTACACACTCCTACGAGCAGTACTTC

clone_size: -
j_call: TRBJ2-2
v_call: TRBV19
d_call: TRBD1
cdr3_aa: CASSSQDRGSAGELFF
cdr3_nt: TGTGCCAGTAGTAGTCAAGACAGGGGAAGCGCCGGGGAGCTGTTTTTT

clone_size: -
j_call: TRBJ2-3
v_call: TRBV11-2
d_call: -
cdr3_aa: CASSLVTFDTQYF
cdr3_nt: TGTGCCAGCAGCTTAGTGACTTTCGATACGCAGTATTTT

clone_size: many
j_call: TRBJ2-3
v_call: TRBV4-2
d_call: -
cdr3_aa: CASSQDLVAITDTQYF
cdr3_nt: TGTGCCAGCAGCCAAGATTTGGTAGCTATCACAGATACGCAGTATTTT

clone_size: -
j_call: TRBJ2-4
v_call: TRBV7-2
d_call: TRBD2
cdr3_aa: CASSLQRGGWAKNIQYF
cdr3_nt: TGTGCCAGCAGCTTACAAAGGGGAGGGTGGGCCAAAAACATTCAGTACTTC

clone_size: few
j_call: TRBJ1-1
v_call: TRBV14
d_call: -
cdr3_aa: CASSPYQLRGGAFF
cdr3_nt: TGTGCCAGCAGCCCATATCAGCTTCGCGGGGGAGCTTTCTTT

clone_size: -
j_call: TRBJ1-6
v_call: TRBV4-2
d_call: -
cdr3_aa: CASSQDRWFDSPLHF
cdr3_nt: TGTGCCAGCAGCCAAGATCGGTGGTTTGATTCACCCCTCCACTTT

clone_size: -
j_call: TRBJ1-5
v_call: TRBV28
d_call: -
cdr3_aa: CASSLLAGEDQPQHF
cdr3_nt: TGTGCCAGCAGTTTATTGGCAGGGGAAGATCAGCCCCAGCATTTT

clone_size: -
j_call: TRBJ2-7
v_call: TRBV28
d_call: -
cdr3_aa: CASSGVGSISAGAVSTGVYEQYF
cdr3_nt: TGTGCCAGCAGTGGCGTAGGATCCATTTCAGCCGGGGCAGTTTCTACTGGCGTCTACGAGCAGTACTTC

clone_size: -
j_call: TRBJ2-7
v_call: TRBV18
d_call: -
cdr3_aa: CASSPRSSLSSYEQYF
cdr3_nt: TGTGCCAGCTCACCCCGGTCGTCTCTTAGCTCCTACGAGCAGTACTTC

clone_size: -
j_call: TRBJ2-7
v_call: TRBV9
d_call: TRBD2
cdr3_aa: CASSPQAGGFHEQYF
cdr3_nt: TGTGCCAGCAGCCCCCAAGCGGGAGGGTTCCACGAGCAGTACTTC

clone_size: -
j_call: TRBJ1-4
v_call: TRBV9
d_call: TRBD1
cdr3_aa: CASSPTGGNEKLFF
cdr3_nt: TGTGCCAGCAGCCCGACAGGGGGTAATGAAAAACTGTTTTTT

clone_size: -
j_call: TRBJ1-1
v_call: TRBV30
d_call: -
cdr3_aa: CAWSRGTNTEAFF
cdr3_nt: TGTGCCTGGAGTCGGGGTACGAACACTGAAGCTTTCTTT

clone_size: once
j_call: TRBJ2-2
v_call: TRBV5-1
d_call: -
cdr3_aa: CASSLSRDQLGRELFF
cdr3_nt: TGCGCCAGCAGCTTGTCCCGGGACCAGTTAGGCAGGGAGCTGTTTTTT

clone_size: -
j_call: TRBJ2-7
v_call: TRBV29-1
d_call: TRBD1
cdr3_aa: CSAGQGSHKQYF
cdr3_nt: TGCAGCGCGGGACAGGGTTCCCACAAGCAGTACTTC

clone_size: -
j_call: TRBJ2-3
v_call: TRBV28
d_call: TRBD2
cdr3_aa: CASNPSGGVDTQYF
cdr3_nt: TGTGCCAGCAACCCTAGCGGAGGGGTAGATACGCAGTATTTT

clone_size: -
j_call: TRBJ1-1
v_call: TRBV9
d_call: -
cdr3_aa: CASSVGQIMNTEAFF
cdr3_nt: TGTGCCAGCAGCGTCGGACAGATTATGAACACTGAAGCTTTCTTT

clone_size: -
j_call: TRBJ1-1
v_call: TRBV6-6
d_call: -
cdr3_aa: CASSKRWNTEAFF
cdr3_nt: TGTGCCAGCAGTAAACGGTGGAACACTGAAGCTTTCTTT

clone_size: -
j_call: TRBJ2-7
v_call: TRBV7-8
d_call: -
cdr3_aa: CASSLGGRPPGEQYF
cdr3_nt: TGTGCCAGCAGCTTAGGGGGGAGACCCCCGGGGGAGCAGTACTTC

clone_size: -
j_call: TRBJ2-3
v_call: TRBV18
d_call: -
cdr3_aa: CASSPPGSRTDTQYF
cdr3_nt: TGTGCCAGCTCACCACCGGGCAGCCGCACAGATACGCAGTATTTT

clone_size: -
j_call: TRBJ2-1
v_call: TRBV7-3
d_call: TRBD2
cdr3_aa: CASSFGGSYNEQFF
cdr3_nt: TGTGCCAGCAGCTTTGGCGGGAGTTACAATGAGCAGTTCTTC

clone_size: -
j_call: TRBJ1-5
v_call: TRBV6-6
d_call: TRBD1
cdr3_aa: CASRRTGPQQPQHF
cdr3_nt: TGTGCCAGCAGGAGGACAGGGCCTCAACAGCCCCAGCATTTT

clone_size: -
j_call: TRBJ2-2
v_call: TRBV4-3
d_call: TRBD1
cdr3_aa: CASSHSIRTGGQELFF
cdr3_nt: TGCGCCAGCAGCCACTCGATACGGACAGGGGGGCAGGAGCTGTTTTTT

clone_size: -
j_call: TRBJ2-7
v_call: TRBV18
d_call: TRBD1
cdr3_aa: CASSPGQSSYEQYF
cdr3_nt: TGTGCCAGCTCACCGGGACAGAGCTCCTACGAGCAGTACTTC

clone_size: few
j_call: TRBJ1-2
v_call: TRBV7-8
d_call: -
cdr3_aa: CASAPRLGRDYGYTF
cdr3_nt: TGTGCCAGCGCCCCCAGGCTTGGACGGGACTATGGCTACACCTTC